Following are 20 T cell receptor beta chains from one sample sequenced in a study of blood T cell repertoires in COVID-19. TCRdb's copy holds only in-frame clones and misses some; the assay was immunoSEQ multiplex PCR. Here the sample spans some 31,000 clones, 65% to 90% being singletons. The sample taken for sequencing was peripheral blood. All receptors derive from an older woman with active COVID-19.

This chain joins TRBV28 and TRBJ2-2; the match to TRBD1 covers 10 bases. V shed 6 bases and J 5 bases; nucleotides not matched to a gene: 15. This CDR3 is built from 18 residues. The germline CDR1 and CDR2 sequences are MDHEN and SYDVKM. This chain's CDR3 is CASSVPGTGVNPTGELFF. The CDR3, as DNA: TGTGCCAGCAGCGTCCCCGGGACAGGGGTGAATCCTACCGGGGAGCTGTTTTTT.

The chain employs TRBV7-2 and TRBJ2-3; 12 positions match TRBD2. There are 19 residues in the CDR3. With 2 bases clipped from V and 3 bases from J, the junction kept 12 bases outside the gene matches. The V gene's germline CDR1 is SGHTA and CDR2 FQGNSA. DNA of the CDR3: TGTGCCAGCAGCTTATCTAGCGGGGGGGCCCGGGGAGCAACAGATACGCAGTATTTT. The encoded protein is CASSLSSGGARGATDTQYF.

This sequence joins TRBV4-1 and TRBJ2-5, with D perhaps matching TRBD1 (6 bases). The CDR3 length is 16 residues. V lost 3 bases and J 1 base, leaving 15 bases between the germline ends. The germline gives CDR1 MGHRA, CDR2 YSYEKL. CDR3 loop: CASSQRQARAQETQYF. The CDR3 DNA follows: TGCGCCAGCAGCCAGCGACAGGCCCGGGCCCAAGAGACCCAGTACTTC.

The V call is TRBV29-1, the J call TRBJ2-7, with TRBD1 identical over 8 bases. After removal of 5 bases from V and 1 base from J, the junction contained 7 bases not matched to a gene. The CDR3 runs 14 residues. CDR1 and CDR2 (germline): SQVTM, ANQGSEA. The CDR3 DNA follows: TGCAGCGTTTCGTACCGGGACAGGTCCTACGAGCAGTACTTC. Translated: CSVSYRDRSYEQYF.

The rearrangement uses TRBV6-1 and TRBJ1-2, with 7 bases identical to TRBD1. Germline-derived CDR1 and CDR2 are MNHNS and SASEGT. This CDR3 region has 15 residues. Unmatched junction bases numbered 9, after V lost 1 base and J lost 7 bases. DNA of the CDR3: TGTGCCAGCAGTGAAGAGTGGGGAACAGGGGCTGGCTACACCTTC. Residues: CASSEEWGTGAGYTF.

This clone occurred a few times. The chain links TRBV6-2 or TRBV6-3 to TRBJ2-1; D is uncertain. The CDR3 contains 11 residues. The V and J ends lost 2 bases and 8 bases respectively, with 4 bases between them. Germline lookup yields CDR1 MNHEY and CDR2 SVGEGT. CDR3 bases: TGTGCCAGCAGTTACAGCGATGAGCAGTTCTTC. It translates to CASSYSDEQFF.

This clone was detected only once. The chain combines TRBV11-2 with TRBJ2-7, with TRBD2 matching over 9 bases. CDR1 SGHAT and CDR2 FQNNGV come from the germline V gene. There are 16 residues in the CDR3. Unmatched junction bases numbered 8, after V lost 2 bases and J lost 3 bases. The CDR3 DNA reads TGTGCCAGCAGCTTATTCGGTAGCGGGAGCAACTACGAGCAGTACTTC. Amino acids: CASSLFGSGSNYEQYF.

The chain employs TRBV6-2 or TRBV6-3 and TRBJ2-7, with TRBD2 matching over 8 bases. This CDR3 contains 13 residues. Looked up from germline, CDR1 is MNHEY and CDR2 is SVGEGT. Trimming took 6 bases from V and 6 from J; bases not matched to a gene: 7. CDR3 bases: TGTGCCAGCAGCCCGGGACTAGGCCTCGAGCAGTACTTC. This sequence encodes CASSPGLGLEQYF.

The chain combines TRBV4-1 with TRBJ2-7, with 13 bases aligning to TRBD2. The length of the CDR3 is 15 residues. The V gene's germline CDR1 is MGHRA and CDR2 YSYEKL. Trimming removed 4 bases from V and 3 bases from J; junction bases left unmatched: 3. The CDR3 nucleotides are TGCGCCAGCAGCCCCCGGACTAGCGGGAGCTACGAGCAGTACTTC. Translating gives CASSPRTSGSYEQYF.

This clone occurred once. This chain uses TRBV11-2 with TRBJ2-3; 14 bases line up with TRBD2. There are 16 residues in the CDR3. J gave up 6 bases and V 5 bases, and 7 bases lay outside the gene matches. The V gene's germline CDR1 is SGHAT and CDR2 FQNNGV. Here the CDR3 DNA reads TGTGCCAGCAGCATCGGGACTAGCGGGAGAATGGATACGCAGTATTTT. It is translated as CASSIGTSGRMDTQYF.

J is TRBJ2-1 and V is TRBV12-5, with TRBD1 matching 7 bases. Germline CDR1 is LGHNT and CDR2 is FRNRAP. The junction had 4 bases not matched to a gene; V was cut back by 6 bases and J by 5 bases. CDR3 size: 13 residues. As DNA, the CDR3 is TGTGCTAGTGGCCCAGGGACAGACAATGAGCAGTTCTTC. This sequence encodes CASGPGTDNEQFF. The full variable domain, in which reference TRBV12-5 and TRBJ2-1 provide the parts outside the CDR3, is DARVTQTPRHKVTEMGQEVTMRCQPILGHNTVFWYRQTMMQGLELLAYFRNRAPLDDSGMPKDRFSAEMPDATLATLKIQPSEPRDSAVYFCASGPGTDNEQFFGPGTRLTVL.

This sequence joins TRBV28 and TRBJ1-1, with D perhaps TRBD1 (6 bases). Germline V gene lookup returns CDR1 MDHEN and CDR2 SYDVKM. The CDR3 runs to 12 residues. The ends were cut back, 10 bases at V and 11 bases at J, with 20 bases in the middle. The CDR3 DNA sequence: TGTGCCACCGCCAGGGCAGGGGCTTTCGCTTTCTTT. Its protein product is CATARAGAFAFF.

A single count supports this clone. The chain joins TRBV28 to TRBJ2-5; 9 nucleotides align to TRBD1. CDR3 length: 16 residues. Trimming at V came to 4 bases and at J to 4 bases, leaving 10 bases not matched to a gene. Germline V gene data show CDR1 as MDHEN and CDR2 as SYDVKM. This CDR3 reads CASSSPRQGVPETQYF. DNA of the CDR3: TGTGCCAGCAGTTCTCCTAGACAGGGGGTCCCAGAGACCCAGTACTTC.

CDR3 region: CASSQGGGAGVVTGELFF. CDR3 coding DNA: TGCGCCAGCAGCCAAGGAGGTGGAGCGGGGGTCGTAACCGGGGAGCTGTTTTTT. The V and J genes are TRBV4-1 and TRBJ2-2, with TRBD2 identical over 8 bases. Germline values: CDR1 MGHRA, CDR2 YSYEKL. V lost 1 base, J lost 5 bases, and 12 bases stayed unmatched. The CDR3 is 18 amino acids.

This clone has just a few counts. The J gene is TRBJ1-2, the V gene TRBV2, with D unresolved. This CDR3 is built from 11 residues. CDR1 SNHLY and CDR2 FYNNEI come from the germline V gene. V lost 6 bases and J 5 bases, leaving 7 bases between the germline ends. CDR3 sequence: CASSVLYGYTF. The CDR3 nucleotides read TGTGCCAGCAGCGTGCTATATGGCTACACCTTC. The full variable domain, rest sourced from reference TRBV2 and TRBJ1-2, is EPEVTQTPSHQVTQMGQEVILRCVPISNHLYFYWYRQILGQKVEFLVSFYNNEISEKSEIFDDQFSVERPDGSNFTLKIRSTKLEDSAMYFCASSVLYGYTFGSGTRLTVV.

V usage is TRBV6-2 or TRBV6-3 and J usage is TRBJ1-2; weak D call: TRBD1 (5 bases). Germline lookup yields CDR1 MNHEY and CDR2 SVGEGT. The CDR3 extends over 14 amino acids. The germline V and J ends were trimmed by 2 bases and 5 bases, with 12 bases remaining between them. CDR3 amino acids: CASSYPAGIYGYTF. The CDR3 DNA reads TGTGCCAGCAGTTACCCCGCAGGGATTTATGGCTACACCTTC.

The chain combines TRBV18 with TRBJ2-7, with 9 bases fitting TRBD1. This CDR3 has 14 residues. Germline CDR1 KGHSH, CDR2 LQKENI. J was trimmed by 7 bases and V by 3 bases; bases with no gene match: 7. The CDR3 reads CASSPTGGVFEQYF. The CDR3, as DNA: TGTGCCAGCTCACCGACAGGGGGGGTGTTTGAGCAGTACTTC.

In this sample, this clone turned up a few times. The chain is built from TRBV19 and TRBJ1-2; D may be TRBD1 (6 bases). The CDR3 runs 14 residues. V lost 0 bases, J lost 4 bases, and 9 bases lay in between. Germline assignment: CDR1 LNHDA and CDR2 SQIVND (reference sequence). The CDR3 DNA sequence: TGTGCCAGTAGTATAGAAGGACAGTCCTATGGCTACACCTTC. It yields the protein CASSIEGQSYGYTF.

V is TRBV30 and J is TRBJ1-6, with unresolved D. Germline CDR1 is GTSNPN and CDR2 is SVGIG (reference sequence). The V end was cut by 4 bases, the J end by 7 bases, with 14 bases between. The CDR3 is made up of 14 amino acids. CDR3 sequence (DNA): TGTGCCTGGAAGTGGAGGAGCGGGAATTCACCCCTCCACTTT. Its translation: CAWKWRSGNSPLHF.

This sequence joins TRBV7-8 and TRBJ2-1; weak D call: TRBD1 (6 bases). Germline loops: CDR1 SGHVS, CDR2 FQNEAQ. Trimming pared 2 bases from V and 0 bases from J, leaving 8 bases between. The CDR3 runs to 15 residues. CDR3 nucleotides: TGTGCCAGCAGCTTAAACAGGGCCTCCTACAATGAGCAGTTCTTC. This sequence encodes CASSLNRASYNEQFF.